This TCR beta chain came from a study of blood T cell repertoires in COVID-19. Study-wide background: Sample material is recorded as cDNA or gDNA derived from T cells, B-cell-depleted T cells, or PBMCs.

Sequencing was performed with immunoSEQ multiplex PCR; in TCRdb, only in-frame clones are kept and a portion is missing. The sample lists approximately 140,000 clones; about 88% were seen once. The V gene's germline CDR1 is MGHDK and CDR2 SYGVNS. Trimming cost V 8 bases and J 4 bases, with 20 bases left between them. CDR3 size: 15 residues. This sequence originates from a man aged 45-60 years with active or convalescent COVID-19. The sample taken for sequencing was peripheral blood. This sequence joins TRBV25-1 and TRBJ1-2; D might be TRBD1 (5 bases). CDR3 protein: CASPPAPRTPYGYTF. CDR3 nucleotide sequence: TGTGCCAGCCCCCCCGCCCCCCGGACACCCTATGGCTACACCTTC.